Sequencing of this T cell receptor beta chain was carried out in a study of beta chain features in type 1 diabetes. Study as a whole: The examined sorted cells totaled approximately 110 million across samples.

Every isolated RNA sample was fully reverse transcribed, so sequencing captured expressed TCRB transcripts. Profiling relied on immunoSEQ multiplex PCR, and the TCRdb table lists in-frame clones only, not all of them. The sample has 200,000 to 250,000 clones, approximately 15% seen once. Study-level results: PCR might favor shorter templates, equally in patients and controls. Type 1 diabetes patients had TCRB CDR3s that were shorter (moderately but significantly so) in all four CD4+ subsets.

Comment on this clone: The antigen is unknown.

From germline, CDR1 is MGHRA and CDR2 YSYEKL. CDR3 size: 15 residues. The V end lost 0 bases, the J end lost 0 bases, and 9 bases lay between the germline ends. The sequence derives from a man aged 25 to 45 with type 1 diabetes. V usage is TRBV4-1 and J usage is TRBJ2-7; tentatively, D is TRBD2 (6 bases). The sequenced material came from naive CD4+ T cells from blood. The chain's CDR3 is CASSQEGEASYEQYF. CDR3 nucleotides: TGCGCCAGCAGCCAAGAAGGGGAGGCCTCCTACGAGCAGTACTTC.